This T cell receptor (beta chain) is drawn from a study of Graves' ophthalmopathy and Graves' hyperthyroidism. The CDR3 is 17 residues long. Germline-derived CDR1 and CDR2 are ENHRY and SYGVKD. Moderate-to-severe activity, with CAS ≥3, NOSPECS ≥4 and duration under 3 months, characterized the donors with ophthalmopathy. In this cohort, patients with other autoimmune diseases, uncontrolled infections, pregnancy or lactation were excluded. Diagnoses were established from clinical symptoms, serum thyroxine, TRAb, thyroid ultrasound and orbital computed tomography. The PBMCs were taken from around 9.1 ml of fresh peripheral blood. A remark on this clonotype: At one end the junction does not follow the germline gene, possibly because of a read error.

RNA transcripts yielded amplified TCR beta CDR3 regions. RT-PCR in the first round used HTBI primers; a second-round multiplex PCR followed. MiXCR, run by TCRdb on the multiplex PCR reads, gives a single entry per CDR3 protein. Seen here are more than 550,000 distinct CDR3 sequences, about two fifths observed once, and the top ten hold around 3%. The rearrangement uses TRBV10-3 and TRBJ1-1; D remains unclear. The sample consisted of peripheral blood. The origin of this receptor is an adult man with Graves' ophthalmopathy. The CDR3 sequence is CASSYHPFSYRDTEAFF. Here the CDR3 DNA reads TGTGCCAGCAGTTACCACCCATTCTCATACAGAGACACTGAAGCTTTCTTT.